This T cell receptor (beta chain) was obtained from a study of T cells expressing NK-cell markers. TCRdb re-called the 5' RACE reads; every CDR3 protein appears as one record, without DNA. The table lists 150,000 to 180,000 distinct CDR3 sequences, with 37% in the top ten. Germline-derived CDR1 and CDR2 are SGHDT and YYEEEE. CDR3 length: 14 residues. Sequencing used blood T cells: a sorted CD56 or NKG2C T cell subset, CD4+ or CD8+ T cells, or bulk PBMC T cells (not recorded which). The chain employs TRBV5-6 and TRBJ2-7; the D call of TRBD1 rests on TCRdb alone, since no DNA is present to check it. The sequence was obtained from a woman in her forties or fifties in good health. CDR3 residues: CASSLRTDTYEQYF.